This entry lists 13 T cell receptor beta chains sequenced from one sample in a study of molecular identifiers for immune sequencing clone quantification. TCRdb independently ran MiXCR on the PCR reads; one entry per CDR3 protein. The table lists around 480,000 distinct CDR3 sequences, 20% to 25% of them singletons. The sample taken for sequencing was naive CD8+ T cells from blood, with Jurkat cell RNA spiked in. Noted subset: FACS-sorted CD8+CD4-CCR7+CD45RA+ naive T cells. The receptors were gathered from a human donor in good health. Some libraries in this study had Jurkat cell RNA spiked in.

In its sample, this clonotype was seen many times. The J gene is TRBJ1-5, the V gene TRBV7-8; 7 nucleotides line up with TRBD1. This CDR3 is 15 amino acids long. With V trimmed by 8 bases and J by 2 bases, 9 bases remained unmatched. Germline V CDR1 and CDR2: SGHVS, FQNEAQ. CDR3 DNA: TGTGCCAGCGAAAAGACAGGGCAAGGCAATCAGCCCCAGCATTTT. Amino acids: CASEKTGQGNQPQHF.

This clonotype was counted only a few times. This chain uses TRBV4-3 with TRBJ1-3; D is perhaps TRBD1 (6 bases). Germline V gene sequence: CDR1 LGHNA, CDR2 YSLEER. V gave up 4 bases and J gave up 3 bases, with 19 bases separating them. This CDR3 region has 17 residues. Here the CDR3 DNA reads TGCGCCAGCAGCCCGGGGGGGGGGGCAGCGATTGGAAACACCATATATTTT. Amino acids: CASSPGGGAAIGNTIYF.

In its sample, this clonotype was seen once. A read error may produce the germline difference seen at one junction end. This chain links TRBV6-1 with TRBJ1-1; 10 bases align to TRBD1. Germline V gene sequence: CDR1 MNHNS, CDR2 SASEGT. This CDR3 is built from 12 residues. CDR3 sequence reads: CAVDRGPVEALF. For the CDR3, the DNA is TGTGCCGTCGACAGGGGGCCGGTTGAAGCTCTCTTT.

This clonotype showed up just a few times. The genes are TRBV3-1 and TRBJ1-5, with 7 bases lining up with TRBD1. The germline V gene encodes CDR1 LGHDT and CDR2 YNNKEL (reference sequence). The CDR3 sequence is 14 residues long. Unmatched junction bases numbered 6, after V lost 3 bases and J lost 7 bases. The CDR3, as DNA: TGTGCCAGCAGCCACGGGACAGAAGGGCAGCCCCAGCATTTT. Translation: CASSHGTEGQPQHF. Filled out from reference TRBV3-1 and TRBJ1-5, the complete variable domain reads DTAVSQTPKYLVTQMGNDKSIKCEQNLGHDTMYWYKQDSKKFLKIMFSYNNKELIINETVPNRFSPKSPDKAHLNLHINSLELGDSAVYFCASSHGTEGQPQHFGDGTRLSIL.

This clonotype was detected many times. This sequence joins TRBV9 and TRBJ2-7, with 8 positions matching TRBD1. The J segment lost 6 bases and the V segment lost 3 bases, leaving 5 bases of the junction unmatched. CDR1 is SGDLS and CDR2 is YYNGEE in the germline V gene. CDR3 length: 13 residues. CDR3 in DNA: TGTGCCAGCAGCGAATCGGACAGGGCCGAGCAGTACTTC. Translated, it gives CASSESDRAEQYF. The full variable domain, with the rest looked up from reference TRBV9 and TRBJ2-7, is DSGVTQTPKHLITATGQRVTLRCSPRSGDLSVYWYQQSLDQGLQFLIQYYNGEERAKGNILERFSAQQFPDLHSELNLSSLELGDSALYFCASSESDRAEQYFGPGTRLTVT.

In the case of this clonotype: One end of the junction fails to match germline, which may point to a read error. The chain is built from TRBV7-9 and TRBJ2-7; D unresolved. This CDR3 has 12 residues. The V gene's germline CDR1 is SEHNR and CDR2 FQNEAQ (reference sequence). For the CDR3, the DNA is TGTGCCAGCGGCTTAACGAACTCGGAGCAGTACTTC. This encodes CASGLTNSEQYF.

Concerning this clonotype: A single base separates this from a much larger clone, so it may be a read error. The chain couples TRBV20-1 to TRBJ2-5; 10 bases fit TRBD2. The CDR3 loop spans 11 amino acids. Per the germline V gene, CDR1 is DFQATT and CDR2 is SNEGSKA (reference sequence). CDR3 in DNA: TGCAGTCTAGCGGGAGAGGAGACCCAGCACTTC. It translates to CSLAGEETQHF.

The chain joins TRBV12-3 or TRBV12-4 to TRBJ2-3; 10 nucleotides align to TRBD2. With 3 bases clipped from V and 6 bases from J, the junction kept 9 bases outside the gene matches. This CDR3 region has 16 residues. The DNA of the CDR3 is TGTGCCAGCAGTTTTTCTAGCGGGGGAGGGAGGGATACGCAGTATTTT. This gives the protein CASSFSSGGGRDTQYF.

The table lists this clonotype with many counts. The chain carries TRBV28 and TRBJ2-3, with 8 bases lining up with TRBD2. CDR3 length equals 15 residues. V lost 6 bases, J lost 2 bases, and 7 bases stayed unmatched. Germline V gene data show CDR1 as MDHEN and CDR2 as SYDVKM. This CDR3 is CASSFPSGFTDTQYF. CDR3 DNA sequence: TGTGCCAGCAGCTTTCCTAGCGGGTTCACAGATACGCAGTATTTT.

This clonotype was observed at least ten times. The CDR3 loop is CASSISGHGYTF. In nucleotides, the CDR3 is TGTGCCAGTAGTATATCAGGGCATGGCTACACCTTC. The chain employs TRBV19 and TRBJ1-2, with D possibly matching TRBD1 (5 bases). The CDR3 loop spans 12 amino acids. V was cut by 2 bases and J by 6 bases, with 7 bases left in between. The germline V gene has CDR1 LNHDA and CDR2 SQIVND (reference sequence). Filled out from reference TRBV19 and TRBJ1-2, the complete variable domain reads DGGITQSPKYLFRKEGQNVTLSCEQNLNHDAMYWYRQDPGQGLRLIYYSQIVNDFQKGDIAEGYSVSREKKESFPLTVTSAQKNPTAFYLCASSISGHGYTFGSGTRLTVV.

Points on this clonotype: A much larger clone is a single base away; this may be a read error. The V and J genes are TRBV27 and TRBJ1-5; TRBD1 is a possible D gene (6 bases). The CDR3 consists of 14 residues. Germline-derived CDR1 and CDR2 are MNHEY and SMNVEV (reference sequence). The CDR3 DNA follows: TGTGCCAGCAGTTTAGCAGGGGACAATCGGCCCCAGCATTTT. Its translation: CASSLAGDNRPQHF.

This clonotype has just a few counts. The chain carries TRBV9 and TRBJ2-2, with TRBD2 identical over 8 bases. The trim removed 4 bases at V and 3 bases at J, leaving 8 bases unmatched. The CDR3 is 16 amino acids. Germline V CDR1 and CDR2: SGDLS, YYNGEE. The CDR3 DNA is TGTGCCAGCAGCACCCCGCCGGGGGGGTACACCGGGGAGCTGTTTTTT. Translating gives CASSTPPGGYTGELFF.

This clonotype came up many times. J is TRBJ2-4 and V is TRBV7-2; unclear D gene. Germline CDR1 and CDR2: SGHTA and FQGNSA. Trimming removed 5 bases at V and 5 bases at J, with 13 bases between. This CDR3 spans 14 amino acids. The CDR3 protein is CASSTQGYENIQYF. In nucleotides, the CDR3 is TGTGCCAGCAGCACACAAGGTTATGAAAACATTCAGTACTTC.